The clone carrying this TCR beta chain has a handful of counts. These data are taken from a study of blood T cell repertoires in COVID-19. Study-level information: COVID-19 samples from acute and convalescent phases originated in the United States, Italy and Spain. T cells, B-cell-depleted T cells, or PBMCs provided the cDNA or gDNA that served as material.

The CDR3 totals 16 residues. Germline CDR1 is MDHEN and CDR2 is SYDVKM. Trimming at V came to 4 bases and at J to 3 bases, leaving 8 bases not matched to a gene. In the authors' methods: By means of reference gene primer amplification, nucleated cell counts were estimated. The protocol was immunoSEQ multiplex PCR, while the TCRdb copy is restricted to in-frame clones and leaves out a portion. That table gives V, J and clone size, and the DNA gave D and trimming. The table shows about 140,000 clones, with under 90% occurring only once. This TCR was recovered from a woman aged 80 or older in a cohort sampled during active or convalescent COVID-19. The sequenced material came from peripheral blood. This rearrangement joins TRBV28 to TRBJ2-7, with 11 bases lining up with TRBD2. CDR3 sequence reads: CASSSGTSGRIYEQYV. The CDR3 DNA reads as TGTGCCAGCAGTTCCGGGACTAGCGGTCGGATCTACGAGCAGTACGTC.